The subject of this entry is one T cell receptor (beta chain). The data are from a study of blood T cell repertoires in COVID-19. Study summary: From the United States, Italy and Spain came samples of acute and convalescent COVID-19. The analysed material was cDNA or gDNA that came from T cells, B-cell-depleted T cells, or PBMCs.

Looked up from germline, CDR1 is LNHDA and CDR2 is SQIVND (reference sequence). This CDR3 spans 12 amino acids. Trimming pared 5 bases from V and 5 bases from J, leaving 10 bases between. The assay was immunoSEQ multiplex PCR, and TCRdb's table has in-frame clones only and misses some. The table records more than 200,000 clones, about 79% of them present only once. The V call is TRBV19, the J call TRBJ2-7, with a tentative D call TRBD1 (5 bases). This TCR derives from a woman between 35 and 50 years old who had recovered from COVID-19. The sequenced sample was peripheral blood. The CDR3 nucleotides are TGTGCCAGTAGTCAGGGATTTCACGAGCAGTACTTC. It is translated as CASSQGFHEQYF.